The sequence of this T cell receptor (beta chain) was determined in a study of blood T cell repertoires in COVID-19. Study information: Samples representing acute and convalescent COVID-19 were sourced from the United States, Italy and Spain.

Clones were sequenced by immunoSEQ multiplex PCR, and TCRdb holds only the in-frame ones, with some missing. The repertoire has 230,000 or so clones, roughly 84% of them found once; the top ten carry approximately 4.8%. This CDR3 has 14 residues. Germline values: CDR1 SNHLY, CDR2 FYNNEI. Trimming pared 1 base from V and 2 bases from J, leaving 6 bases between. A remark on this clone: Other nucleotide sequences from this sample produce the same CDR3.

The clonotype was recovered from a man in his fifties with active or convalescent COVID-19. Material for sequencing was peripheral blood. J is TRBJ1-5 and V is TRBV2; TRBD1 is a possible D gene (6 bases). CDR3 sequence reads: CASSEGQGNQPQHF. In nucleotides, the CDR3 is TGTGCCAGCAGTGAAGGACAGGGCAATCAGCCCCAGCATTTT.